The 26 T cell receptor beta chains given below trace back to one sample, sequenced in a study of cytotoxic CD8 clonotypes in ibrutinib-treated CLL. Assay used: immunoSEQ multiplex PCR; TCRdb lists only in-frame clones, some missing. The sample has over 150,000 clones; 72% are singletons. The sample consisted of PBMCs, taken after 24 months of ibrutinib treatment. The receptors shown here come from a human donor with chronic lymphocytic leukemia.

In its sample, this clone was seen a few times. The gene calls are TRBV7-2 and TRBJ2-2; no definite D call. CDR3 size: 13 residues. CDR1 is SGHTA, CDR2 FQGNSA, per germline. Between the trimmed V and J ends, which lost 0 bases and 5 bases, there was a span of 4 bases. The CDR3 DNA is TGTGCCAGCAGCTTAGCGGGAACCGGGGAGCTGTTTTTT. It yields the protein CASSLAGTGELFF.

V is TRBV5-1 and J is TRBJ2-3, with 12 bases lining up with TRBD2. CDR1 SGHRS and CDR2 YFSETQ come from the germline V gene. The length of the CDR3 is 16 residues. V dropped 1 base and J dropped 5; count of bases not matched to a gene: 5. For the CDR3, the DNA is TGCGCCAGCAGCTTGTTGACTAGCGGGAGTATAGATACGCAGTATTTT. This sequence encodes CASSLLTSGSIDTQYF.

The rearrangement joins TRBV11-2 to TRBJ2-5, with TRBD2 matching over 7 bases. Germline values: CDR1 SGHAT, CDR2 FQNNGV. J gave up 2 bases and V 4 bases, and 7 bases lay outside the gene matches. This CDR3 spans 15 amino acids. CDR3 amino acids: CASSSQAGNQETQYF. The CDR3 nucleotides are TGTGCCAGCAGCTCCCAAGCGGGGAATCAAGAGACCCAGTACTTC.

This rearrangement joins TRBV7-9 to TRBJ2-2, with D unclear. The germline V and J ends were trimmed by 5 bases and 4 bases, with 14 bases remaining between them. Germline assignment: CDR1 SEHNR and CDR2 FQNEAQ (reference sequence). This CDR3 spans 15 amino acids. CDR3 sequence reads: CASSRPGYSTGELFF. In DNA form, the CDR3 reads TGTGCCAGCAGCCGGCCCGGATACTCCACCGGGGAGCTGTTTTTT.

The rearrangement joins TRBV27 to TRBJ2-7, with TRBD1 matching over 9 bases. Looked up from germline, CDR1 is MNHEY and CDR2 is SMNVEV (reference sequence). The CDR3 is made up of 14 amino acids. The V gene end was trimmed by 7 bases and the J gene end by 3 bases; junction bases not matched to a gene: 7. The CDR3 nucleotides read TGTGCCAGCATGCCGGGACAGGGATTCTACGAGCAGTACTTC. Translating it yields CASMPGQGFYEQYF.

There are a few counts of this clone. The rearrangement uses TRBV4-2 and TRBJ2-7; the D call may be TRBD1 or TRBD2 (5 bases each). Trimming took 0 bases from V and 7 from J, leaving 10 bases between them. The CDR3 spans 13 residues. The germline V gene encodes CDR1 LGHNA and CDR2 YNFKEQ. The CDR3 here is CASSQEGRREQYF. CDR3 DNA: TGTGCCAGCAGCCAAGAGGGACGGAGGGAGCAGTACTTC.

This clone has a handful of counts. CDR3 region: CASSWSSYNEQFF. CDR3 bases: TGTGCCAGCAGCTGGAGCTCCTACAATGAGCAGTTCTTC. The rearrangement uses TRBV7-2 and TRBJ2-1, with unresolved D. In germline, CDR1 is SGHTA, CDR2 FQGNSA. Trimming stripped 4 bases from V and 0 bases from J, with 4 bases between. This CDR3 has 13 amino acids.

The sample holds a few counts of this clone. The chain combines TRBV5-1 with TRBJ2-7; TRBD2 matches 9 bases. Losses at the gene ends were 5 bases for V and 0 bases for J; bases not matched to a gene: 6. Germline V gives CDR1 SGHRS, CDR2 YFSETQ. The CDR3 has 15 amino acids. The CDR3, as DNA: TGCGCCAGCAGTCTAGCGGGGTCGAGCTCCTACGAGCAGTACTTC. Protein sequence: CASSLAGSSSYEQYF. The whole variable domain, remainder taken from reference TRBV5-1 and TRBJ2-7, is KAGVTQTPRYLIKTRGQQVTLSCSPISGHRSVSWYQQTPGQGLQFLFEYFSETQRNKGNFPGRFSGRQFSNSRSEMNVSTLELGDSALYLCASSLAGSSSYEQYFGPGTRLTVT.

This chain links TRBV7-2 with TRBJ2-5; 8 bases align to TRBD2. CDR3 length: 15 amino acids. V lost 3 bases and J lost 2; bases outside the gene matches: 5. Germline V gives CDR1 SGHTA, CDR2 FQGNSA. The CDR3 DNA is TGTGCCAGCAGCTTGTCTAGCGGGCCTCAAGAGACCCAGTACTTC. Translating it yields CASSLSSGPQETQYF.

The rearrangement joins TRBV2 to TRBJ2-1, with TRBD2 matching over 13 bases. The CDR3 totals 15 residues. V shed 9 bases and J 6 bases; nucleotides not matched to a gene: 8. Germline CDR1 and CDR2: SNHLY and FYNNEI. The CDR3 here is CASVGRTSGSNEQFF. CDR3 bases: TGTGCCAGTGTGGGGAGGACTAGCGGGAGCAATGAGCAGTTCTTC.

In its sample, this clone was seen a few times. The chain employs TRBV4-1 and TRBJ2-2; D remains ambiguous. V was trimmed by 0 bases and J by 6 bases, leaving 17 bases between them. The germline V gene encodes CDR1 MGHRA and CDR2 YSYEKL. The CDR3 extends over 17 amino acids. The CDR3 nucleotides read TGCGCCAGCAGCCAAGACGATCCTCGGCTTAGCTCCGGGGAGCTGTTTTTT. Translation: CASSQDDPRLSSGELFF.

The CDR3 sequence: CASSEFRASGKGTGELFF. Written as DNA, the CDR3 is TGTGCCAGCAGCGAATTCCGGGCTAGCGGGAAAGGCACCGGGGAGCTGTTTTTT. The genes are TRBV27 and TRBJ2-2; TRBD2 aligns across 9 bases. Trimming cost V 6 bases and J 4 bases; bases outside gene matches: 15. This CDR3 spans 18 amino acids. Germline CDR1 reads MNHEY; CDR2 reads SMNVEV (reference sequence).

In this sample, this clone turned up a few times. The chain has TRBV7-2 and TRBJ2-7, with 8 bases matching TRBD1. J gave up 8 bases and V 5 bases, and 14 bases lay outside the gene matches. This CDR3 is 15 amino acids long. Germline CDR1 SGHTA, CDR2 FQGNSA. CDR3 nucleotides: TGTGCCAGCAGCCAAGGAGGACAGGGTTCCCAGAAGCAGTACTTC. Its protein is CASSQGGQGSQKQYF. Filled out from reference TRBV7-2 and TRBJ2-7, the complete variable domain reads GAGVSQSPSNKVTEKGKDVELRCDPISGHTALYWYRQSLGQGLEFLIYFQGNSAPDKSGLPSDRFSAERTGGSVSTLTIQRTQQEDSAVYLCASSQGGQGSQKQYFGPGTRLTVT.

The chain recombines TRBV15 with TRBJ2-7; D may be TRBD1 (6 bases). Trimming pared 6 bases from V and 5 bases from J, leaving 20 bases between. Germline CDR1 is LNHNV and CDR2 is YYDKDF (reference sequence). The CDR3 is 15 residues long. CDR3 residues: CATSRGQINQDEQYF. CDR3 bases: TGTGCCACCAGTCGAGGACAGATCAATCAGGACGAGCAGTACTTC.

This clone has only a few counts. The chain carries TRBV6-6 and TRBJ1-2; D might be TRBD1 (6 bases). V was shortened by 2 bases and J by 5 bases, with 12 bases between the two germline ends. CDR3 size: 14 residues. Germline CDR1 reads MNHNY; CDR2 reads SVGAGI (reference sequence). CDR3 sequence reads: CASSYGTGSYGYTF. The CDR3 bases are TGTGCCAGCAGTTACGGCACAGGGTCGTATGGCTACACCTTC.

The rearrangement links TRBV13 to TRBJ2-3; the D is unclear. Trimming shortened V by 3 bases and J by 7 bases, and 14 bases separated the two germline ends. This CDR3 has 14 residues. CDR1 is PRHDT and CDR2 is FYEKMQ in the germline V gene (reference sequence). CDR3 in DNA: TGTGCCAGCAGCTTTGAACGAGTACCAAATACGCAGTATTTT. Its translation is CASSFERVPNTQYF.

This chain connects TRBV12-5 to TRBJ2-2; D unclear. Germline V gene lookup returns CDR1 LGHNT and CDR2 FRNRAP. This CDR3 spans 14 amino acids. Trimming removed 2 bases from V and 0 bases from J, with 4 bases in between. The DNA for the CDR3 is TGTGCTAGTGGTTTGAAGGCGAACACCGGGGAGCTGTTTTTT. This sequence encodes CASGLKANTGELFF.

The V call is TRBV6-1, the J call TRBJ2-7, with TRBD1 identical over 8 bases. This CDR3 region has 15 residues. Germline V gene sequence: CDR1 MNHNS, CDR2 SASEGT. J lost 5 bases, V lost 5 bases, and 11 bases had no gene match. This chain's CDR3 is CASSKDRGVLDEQYF. CDR3 sequence (DNA): TGTGCCAGCAGTAAAGACAGGGGAGTGCTTGACGAGCAGTACTTC.

V gene TRBV7-6 combines with J gene TRBJ2-7; the match to TRBD1 covers 9 bases. V dropped 4 bases and J dropped 5; count of bases not matched to a gene: 12. From germline, CDR1 is SGHVS and CDR2 FNYEAQ. CDR3 length: 16 amino acids. The CDR3 bases are TGTGCCAGCAGCTCGGGCCCCGGGACAGGGCTTAACGAGCAGTACTTC. Residues: CASSSGPGTGLNEQYF.

The J gene is TRBJ2-7, the V gene TRBV5-1; 9 bases agree with TRBD1. Germline loops: CDR1 SGHRS, CDR2 YFSETQ. J was trimmed by 7 bases and V by 1 base; bases with no gene match: 6. The CDR3 runs 14 residues. CDR3 sequence reads: CASSLTGTGNEQYF. CDR3 sequence (DNA): TGCGCCAGCAGCTTGACCGGGACAGGGAATGAGCAGTACTTC.

The chain has TRBV7-9 and TRBJ1-2; D is ambiguous. The CDR3 loop spans 15 amino acids. The V and J ends lost 1 base and 6 bases respectively, with 15 bases between them. The V gene's germline CDR1 is SEHNR and CDR2 FQNEAQ (reference sequence). The CDR3 sequence is CASSLDYGRSHGYTF. The CDR3 DNA reads as TGTGCCAGCAGCTTAGATTATGGTCGATCTCATGGCTACACCTTC.

The rearrangement uses TRBV19 and TRBJ2-7, with D perhaps TRBD2 (6 bases). The germline V gene has CDR1 LNHDA and CDR2 SQIVND (reference sequence). CDR3 length: 14 amino acids. V shed 3 bases and J shed 0 bases, with 9 bases lying between them. The CDR3: CASSILGGSYEQYF. The CDR3 DNA follows: TGTGCCAGTAGTATTTTGGGGGGCTCCTACGAGCAGTACTTC.

This chain connects TRBV4-3 to TRBJ1-2; D call uncertain. The CDR3 contains 15 residues. The V gene lost 1 base and the J gene lost 1 base, with 10 bases spanning the gap. CDR1 and CDR2 (germline): LGHNA, YSLEER. In DNA form, the CDR3 reads TGCGCCAGCAGCCAAGTGAGTTGGGGTAACTATGGCTACACCTTC. This translates into CASSQVSWGNYGYTF.

This clone has just a few counts. The V gene is TRBV19, the J gene TRBJ2-3, with D possibly being TRBD1 or TRBD2 (5 bases each). The CDR3 is 18 amino acids. The V end lost 7 bases, the J end lost 0 bases, and 23 bases lay between the germline ends. Germline-derived CDR1 and CDR2 are LNHDA and SQIVND (reference sequence). The DNA of the CDR3 is TGTGCCAGTACTAGGGACGGCTTCAAACCCCCTAGCACAGATACGCAGTATTTT. Encoded protein: CASTRDGFKPPSTDTQYF.

This rearrangement joins TRBV5-4 to TRBJ1-4; D unresolved. V was trimmed by 4 bases and J by 0 bases, leaving 7 bases between them. The germline gives CDR1 SGHNT, CDR2 YYREEE (reference sequence). This CDR3 has 14 amino acids. Written as DNA, the CDR3 is TGTGCCAGCAGCCGTGGGACAACTAATGAAAAACTGTTTTTT. It translates to CASSRGTTNEKLFF.

The chain joins TRBV11-1 to TRBJ2-2; D is unresolved. The ends were cut back, 4 bases at V and 0 bases at J, with 15 bases in the middle. The CDR3 has 17 amino acids. The germline gives CDR1 SGHAT, CDR2 FQDESV (reference sequence). CDR3 sequence reads: CASSSPGVPANTGELFF. CDR3 sequence (DNA): TGTGCCAGCAGCTCCCCCGGAGTCCCCGCGAACACCGGGGAGCTGTTTTTT.